These T cell receptor beta chains were read from a single sample in a study of tumor T cells in aggressive B-cell lymphoma. The repertoire was sequenced with immunoSEQ multiplex PCR; TCRdb's copy has only in-frame clones and lacks some. The sample consists of around 3,300 clones, approximately 86% of them appearing once. The sample consisted of tumor tissue. The receptors were gathered from an adult with diffuse large B cell lymphoma. Both conserved end residues are part of each CDR3. The D gene is left open where the match is weak. For some rows the clone size is stated as once, few or many, or as a class when expanded; others skip it.

v_call,d_call,clone_size,j_call,cdr3_aa,cdr3_nt
TRBV6-6,NA,NA,TRBJ1-1,CASSTSGVGTEAFF,TGTGCCAGCAGTACCTCCGGGGTTGGGACTGAAGCTTTCTTT
TRBV11-2,TRBD2,once,TRBJ2-7,CASSPSGGYEQYF,TGTGCCAGCAGCCCATCGGGGGGGTACGAGCAGTACTTC
TRBV7-3,NA,NA,TRBJ1-1,CASSFGTGLDTEAFF,TGTGCCAGCAGCTTCGGTACAGGGCTGGACACTGAAGCTTTCTTT
TRBV7-2,NA,NA,TRBJ2-7,CASSQMIESFSNEQYF,TGTGCCAGCAGTCAAATGATAGAATCCTTTTCCAACGAGCAGTACTTC
TRBV7-2,TRBD1,NA,TRBJ1-2,CASSFQRTGKDYGYTF,TGTGCCAGCAGCTTTCAGAGGACAGGGAAGGACTATGGCTACACCTTC
TRBV5-4,NA,NA,TRBJ2-2,CASSLNGQATGELFF,TGTGCCAGCAGCTTGAATGGGCAAGCCACCGGGGAGCTGTTTTTT
TRBV7-2,TRBD1,NA,TRBJ2-5,CASSQGAQETQYF,TGTGCCAGCAGCCAGGGGGCCCAAGAGACCCAGTACTTC
TRBV4-1,TRBD2,NA,TRBJ2-7,CASSPMGGNAYEQYF,TGCGCCAGCAGCCCGATGGGAGGGAACGCCTACGAGCAGTACTTC
TRBV4-1,NA,NA,TRBJ2-2,CASRPGLRTGELFF,TGCGCCAGCAGGCCGGGACTCCGTACCGGGGAGCTGTTTTTT
TRBV19,TRBD2,NA,TRBJ2-1,CASSMTLTSWNEQFF,TGTGCCAGTAGTATGACCCTGACTAGCTGGAATGAGCAGTTCTTC
TRBV23-1,NA,NA,TRBJ2-7,CASSRPQGPYEQYF,TGCGCCAGCAGTCGCCCTCAGGGGCCCTACGAGCAGTACTTC
TRBV5-1,NA,NA,TRBJ2-7,CASSGGIYEQYF,TGCGCCAGCAGTGGGGGGATCTACGAGCAGTACTTC
TRBV5-4,NA,NA,TRBJ2-1,CASILTGTEQFF,TGTGCCAGCATCCTAACAGGGACTGAGCAGTTCTTC
TRBV7-8,NA,NA,TRBJ1-1,CASSLAPGRGAFF,TGTGCCAGCAGCTTAGCTCCCGGTAGAGGAGCTTTCTTT
TRBV6-6,TRBD1,once,TRBJ1-1,CASSYETGTKPEAFF,TGTGCCAGCAGTTACGAGACAGGGACCAAACCTGAAGCTTTCTTT
TRBV27,TRBD2,NA,TRBJ2-7,CASSPYLGGLSYEQYF,TGTGCCAGCAGTCCCTATCTGGGGGGGTTGTCCTACGAGCAGTACTTC
TRBV19,NA,few,TRBJ2-2,CASRDSNTGELFF,TGTGCCAGTAGGGACTCAAACACCGGGGAGCTGTTTTTT